The 13 T cell receptor beta chains in this list originate from one sample, sequenced in a study of shared clonotypes between healthy human individuals. CD45RO-negative cells were positively selected for CCR7, leaving out terminally differentiated effector memory CD45RA+ cells. Only in-frame clones appear in the TCRdb table, and some are missing; sequencing was by immunoSEQ multiplex PCR. The sample yields millions of clones, about 95% seen once. Material for sequencing was naive CD8+ T cells sorted from blood. The receptors derive from a man aged 18 to 29 in good health.

CDR3 DNA: TGTGCCAGCAGTTACTCGACAGGGACGACTAACTATGGCTACACCTTC. Encoded protein: CASSYSTGTTNYGYTF. The V gene is TRBV6-6, the J gene TRBJ1-2; TRBD1 agrees at 7 bases. V gave up 0 bases and J gave up 0 bases; unmatched junction bases: 4. CDR1 and CDR2 (germline): MNHNY, SVGAGI (reference sequence). The CDR3 consists of 16 residues.

V is TRBV9 and J is TRBJ1-4; 7 bases are shared with TRBD1. Germline assignment: CDR1 SGDLS and CDR2 YYNGEE. V was pared by 4 bases and J by 3 bases, with 6 bases of the junction left unmatched. The CDR3 extends over 15 amino acids. The CDR3 sequence: CASSLGGTANEKLFF. The CDR3 DNA reads as TGTGCCAGCAGCCTTGGCGGGACAGCTAATGAAAAACTGTTTTTT.

Note on this clone: This same CDR3 is encoded by further DNA sequences in the sample. This sequence joins TRBV11-2 and TRBJ1-1; no firm D call. This CDR3 spans 14 amino acids. The V end was cut by 1 base, the J end by 0 bases, with 6 bases between. Germline V CDR1 and CDR2: SGHAT, FQNNGV. CDR3 in DNA: TGTGCCAGCAGCTTAGGCGGCATGAACACTGAAGCTTTCTTT. It translates to CASSLGGMNTEAFF.

A single count supports this clone. V and J are TRBV5-5 and TRBJ2-7, with D possibly TRBD1 on 5 matching bases. This CDR3 is built from 15 residues. CDR1 and CDR2 (germline): SGHKS, YYEKEE (reference sequence). With 4 bases removed from V and 4 bases from J, the gap between germline ends came to 18 bases. CDR3 in amino acids: CASSQGFGVLYEQYF. For the CDR3, the DNA is TGTGCCAGCAGCCAGGGTTTTGGGGTGCTATACGAGCAGTACTTC. Full variable domain (outside the CDR3, taken from reference TRBV5-5 and TRBJ2-7): DAGVTQSPTHLIKTRGQQVTLRCSPISGHKSVSWYQQVLGQGPQFIFQYYEKEERGRGNFPDRFSARQFPNYSSELNVNALLLGDSALYLCASSQGFGVLYEQYFGPGTRLTVT.

The chain uses TRBV4-1 and TRBJ2-3, with D hard to call. V was trimmed by 4 bases and J by 3 bases, leaving 11 bases between them. The CDR3 extends over 14 amino acids. The germline CDR1 and CDR2 sequences are MGHRA and YSYEKL. The CDR3 nucleotides are TGCGCCAGCAGCCGGGTAGATGGGACAGATACGCAGTATTTT. Encoded protein: CASSRVDGTDTQYF.

V and J are TRBV7-2 and TRBJ2-3; TRBD2 matches 14 bases. The CDR3 spans 16 residues. The germline CDR1 and CDR2 sequences are SGHTA and FQGNSA. The ends lost 4 bases at V and 6 bases at J; junction bases unmatched: 6. The CDR3: CASSSGLAGGPDTQYF. The CDR3 DNA reads TGTGCCAGCAGCTCAGGACTAGCGGGAGGCCCCGATACGCAGTATTTT.

Concerning this clone itself: Additional DNA sequences in this sample encode the identical CDR3. This chain uses TRBV5-4 with TRBJ2-7, with 7 bases lining up with TRBD1. Germline V gene sequence: CDR1 SGHNT, CDR2 YYREEE (reference sequence). CDR3 size: 13 residues. V lost 2 bases to trimming and J lost 3 bases; unmatched junction nucleotides: 2. Here the CDR3 DNA reads TGTGCCAGCAGCTTCACAGGGGACTACGAGCAGTACTTC. Its translation is CASSFTGDYEQYF.

This chain connects TRBV9 to TRBJ2-5; 11 bases match TRBD2. The CDR3 covers 15 residues. V lost 0 bases, J lost 5 bases, and 3 bases stayed unmatched. The germline V gene has CDR1 SGDLS and CDR2 YYNGEE. The CDR3 DNA is TGTGCCAGCAGCGTAGGACTAGCGGGGTGGGAGACCCAGTACTTC. It is translated as CASSVGLAGWETQYF. The full variable domain, in which reference TRBV9 and TRBJ2-5 provide the parts outside the CDR3, is DSGVTQTPKHLITATGQRVTLRCSPRSGDLSVYWYQQSLDQGLQFLIQYYNGEERAKGNILERFSAQQFPDLHSELNLSSLELGDSALYFCASSVGLAGWETQYFGPGTRLLVL.

This clone appeared once. The V gene is TRBV27, the J gene TRBJ2-7; 7 bases are a match to TRBD2. After removal of 3 bases from V and 0 bases from J, the junction contained 8 bases not matched to a gene. Germline CDR1 reads MNHEY; CDR2 reads SMNVEV (reference sequence). This CDR3 is built from 16 residues. CDR3 residues: CASSFSTGTISYEQYF. The CDR3 DNA sequence: TGTGCCAGCAGTTTTTCCACCGGGACTATCTCCTACGAGCAGTACTTC.

This clone was found once. This sequence joins TRBV25-1 and TRBJ2-5; D unclear. Trimming stripped 0 bases from V and 2 bases from J, with 10 bases between. CDR1 is MGHDK and CDR2 is SYGVNS in the germline V gene. The CDR3 is made up of 15 amino acids. The CDR3 DNA follows: TGTGCCAGCAGTGAATATCAACAGACACAAGAGACCCAGTACTTC. The encoded protein is CASSEYQQTQETQYF.

The chain uses TRBV6-5 and TRBJ2-1; TRBD2 is a possible D gene (6 bases). Trimming stripped 7 bases from V and 7 bases from J, with 17 bases between. The CDR3 spans 14 residues. CDR1 and CDR2 (germline): MNHEY, SVGAGI. The chain's CDR3 is CASTKEGSWNEQFF. In DNA form, the CDR3 reads TGTGCCAGCACCAAGGAGGGGAGTTGGAATGAGCAGTTCTTC.

CDR3 nucleotides: TGCGCCAGCAGTGACTCCCGGTCCGGCGGCGGGGAGCTGTTTTTT. It codes for CASSDSRSGGGELFF. This chain links TRBV10-1 with TRBJ2-2; D gene unclear. V dropped 3 bases and J dropped 7 bases, with 15 bases sitting between them. The CDR3 is made up of 15 amino acids. Germline V gene data show CDR1 as WNHNN and CDR2 as SYGVQD (reference sequence).

The rearrangement links TRBV13 to TRBJ1-2, with 7 bases that match TRBD1. V gave up 5 bases and J gave up 8 bases; unmatched junction bases: 17. This CDR3 contains 16 residues. Germline V gene lookup returns CDR1 PRHDT and CDR2 FYEKMQ (reference sequence). The CDR3 loop reads CASSPTGGEGAWGYTF. CDR3 DNA sequence: TGTGCCAGCAGCCCCACGGGGGGCGAGGGGGCATGGGGCTACACCTTC.